This T cell receptor beta chain is drawn from a study of T cell responses to AZD1222 COVID-19 vaccine. TCRdb keeps only in-frame clones here, not all; method: immunoSEQ multiplex PCR. The data contain 150,000 to 200,000 clones, around 88% of them seen just once; the ten biggest clones take up 11%. Study observations and caveats: Clonal diversity was possibly underestimated, and the donors were mostly white British, with more females. Targeting of unmutated variant regions was reportedly seen in nearly half of spike-specific TCRs. At study baseline, merely more than 5 AZD1222 recipients were seropositive.

The table lists this clone with a count of one. Antigen: not known. V was cut by 2 bases and J by 5 bases, with 16 bases left in between. The germline V gene has CDR1 LGHNA and CDR2 YSLEER. CDR3 length: 15 residues. V and J are TRBV4-3 and TRBJ2-7; D tentatively fits TRBD1 or TRBD2 (5 bases each). The sample was peripheral blood, taken 28 days after the second AZD1222 dose. The TCR originated in an adult who received the AZD1222 COVID-19 vaccine. The DNA of the CDR3 is TGCGCCAGCAGCCAACACCGAGGGGCCTTCAACGAGCAGTACTTC. Translation gives CASSQHRGAFNEQYF.